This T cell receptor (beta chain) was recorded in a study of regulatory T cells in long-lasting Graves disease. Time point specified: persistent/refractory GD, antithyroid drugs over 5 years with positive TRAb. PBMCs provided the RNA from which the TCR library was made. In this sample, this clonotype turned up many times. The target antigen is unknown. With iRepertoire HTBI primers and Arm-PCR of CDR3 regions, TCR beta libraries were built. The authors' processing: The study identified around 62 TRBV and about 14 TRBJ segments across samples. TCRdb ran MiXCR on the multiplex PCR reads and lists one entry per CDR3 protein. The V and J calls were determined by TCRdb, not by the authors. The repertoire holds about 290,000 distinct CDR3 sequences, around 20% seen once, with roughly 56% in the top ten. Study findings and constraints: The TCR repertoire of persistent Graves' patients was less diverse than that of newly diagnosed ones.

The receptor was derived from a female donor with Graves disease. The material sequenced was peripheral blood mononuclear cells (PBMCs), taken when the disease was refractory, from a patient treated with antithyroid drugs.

CDR3 bases: TGTGCCAGCAGCTTCCGACTAGCGGGAGCTGGGGCCAACGTCCTGACTTTC. Amino acid sequence: CASSFRLAGAGANVLTF. The V call is TRBV7-2, the J call TRBJ2-6, with 12 bases identical to TRBD2. The germline gives CDR1 SGHTA, CDR2 FQGNSA. The CDR3 loop spans 17 amino acids. V lost 3 bases to trimming and J lost 2 bases; unmatched junction nucleotides: 2. The variable domain in full, with the rest retrieved from reference TRBV7-2 and TRBJ2-6, is GAGVSQSPSNKVTEKGKDVELRCDPISGHTALYWYRQSLGQGLEFLIYFQGNSAPDKSGLPSDRFSAERTGGSVSTLTIQRTQQEDSAVYLCASSFRLAGAGANVLTFGAGSRLTVL.